This is a list of T cell receptor beta chains from one sample in a study of CD8+CD57+ T cells in acquired aplastic anemia. TCRdb redid the calling of the reads with MiXCR, one entry per CDR3 protein. Among about 210,000 distinct CDR3 sequences listed, 34% were seen once. Sequencing used sorted CD4+, CD8+, or CD8+CD57+ T cells (not recorded which) from PBMCs. The receptors derive from a human donor in good health, serving as a control. Each CDR3 is given with its conserved first and last residue. The D gene is left open where the match is weak. Not every row has a clone size; where given, it reads once, few, many or a size class.

v_call: TRBV5-1
clone_size: NA
j_call: TRBJ2-1
d_call: NA
cdr3_length: 13
cdr3_aa: CASSLSLYNEQFF
cdr3_nt: TGCGCCAGCAGCCTTAGTCTCTACAATGAGCAGTTCTTC

v_call: TRBV11-1
clone_size: many
j_call: TRBJ1-6
d_call: TRBD1
cdr3_length: 17
cdr3_aa: CASSLEGTASYNSPLHF
cdr3_nt: TGTGCCAGCAGCTTAGAAGGGACAGCGTCCTATAATTCACCCCTCCACTTT

v_call: TRBV7-2
clone_size: many
j_call: TRBJ1-4
d_call: TRBD1
cdr3_length: 15
cdr3_aa: CASSRDRGRNEKLFF
cdr3_nt: TGTGCCAGCAGCCGAGACAGGGGCCGTAATGAAAAACTGTTTTTT

v_call: TRBV7-8
clone_size: once
j_call: TRBJ1-2
d_call: NA
cdr3_length: 16
cdr3_aa: CASSLVVGGKDYGYTF
cdr3_nt: TGTGCCAGCAGCTTAGTCGTCGGGGGAAAGGACTATGGCTACACCTTC

v_call: TRBV9
clone_size: many
j_call: TRBJ1-4
d_call: NA
cdr3_length: 16
cdr3_aa: CASSVGTGSTNEKLFF
cdr3_nt: TGTGCCAGCAGCGTAGGCACAGGCTCAACTAATGAAAAACTGTTTTTT

v_call: TRBV10-3
clone_size: once
j_call: TRBJ2-1
d_call: NA
cdr3_length: 17
cdr3_aa: CAISARDTRPTCNEQFF
cdr3_nt: TGTGCCATCAGTGCCCGAGACACTCGCCCCACCTGCAATGAGCAGTTCTTC

v_call: TRBV7-9
clone_size: NA
j_call: TRBJ1-1
d_call: NA
cdr3_length: 15
cdr3_aa: CASSLFQGGGTEAFF
cdr3_nt: TGTGCCAGCAGCTTATTCCAGGGAGGGGGCACTGAAGCTTTCTTT

v_call: TRBV5-6
clone_size: few
j_call: TRBJ2-3
d_call: NA
cdr3_length: 15
cdr3_aa: CASSFSPPSTDTQYF
cdr3_nt: TGTGCCAGCAGCTTTTCCCCTCCGTCGACAGATACGCAGTATTTT

v_call: TRBV7-2
clone_size: many
j_call: TRBJ2-5
d_call: NA
cdr3_length: 16
cdr3_aa: CASSLSEGSYQETQYF
cdr3_nt: TGTGCCAGCAGCTTATCGGAGGGGTCGTACCAAGAGACCCAGTACTTC

v_call: TRBV6-1
clone_size: NA
j_call: TRBJ2-1
d_call: NA
cdr3_length: 13
cdr3_aa: CASRLGQYSPQDF
cdr3_nt: TGTGCCAGCAGACTAGGACAGTACTCCCCACAGGACTTC

v_call: TRBV10-3
clone_size: NA
j_call: TRBJ1-6
d_call: NA
cdr3_length: 20
cdr3_aa: CAISDRVRALFTPKNSPLHF
cdr3_nt: TGTGCCATCAGTGACAGGGTGCGGGCGCTCTTCACTCCTAAAAATTCACCCCTCCACTTT